A single sample gave rise to the 2 T cell receptor beta chains below, sequenced in a study of HIV-infected patients and healthy controls. Roughly three months, about 14 weeks, into antiretroviral therapy, follow-up blood was collected. All unsorted peripheral T cells were captured because whole blood was used without fractionation. Reverse transcription used around 500 ng RNA and constant-region primers for alpha and beta. Each of the alpha and beta chains got its own library through chain-specific third strand synthesis with indices. TCRdb redid the calling of the 5' RACE reads with MiXCR, one entry per CDR3 protein. The table shows 19,000 or so distinct CDR3 sequences, with about 8.5% occurring only once. The starting material was blood, obtained during antiretroviral therapy. These receptors were taken from an adult with HIV infection.

This clonotype was found many times. This chain connects TRBV4-1 to TRBJ2-1; D not resolved. Germline CDR1 and CDR2: MGHRA and YSYEKL. Trimming pared 2 bases from V and 4 bases from J, leaving 18 bases between. CDR3 length: 17 residues. CDR3 protein: CASSQRPRAAEYNEQFF. CDR3 nucleotides: TGCGCCAGCAGCCAACGTCCAAGGGCCGCTGAGTACAATGAGCAGTTCTTC.

This clonotype was seen ten or more times. The rearrangement uses TRBV18 and TRBJ2-5; 10 bases match TRBD2. Germline V gene data show CDR1 as KGHSH and CDR2 as LQKENI. This CDR3 has 15 residues. The V gene end was trimmed by 3 bases and the J gene end by 5 bases; junction bases not matched to a gene: 6. CDR3 DNA: TGTGCCAGCTCACCCCCTAGCGGGAGTTTTGAGACCCAGTACTTC. This translates into CASSPPSGSFETQYF.